One and the same sample provided the 19 T cell receptor beta chains below, sequenced in a study of blood T cell repertoires in COVID-19. TCRdb's table, derived via immunoSEQ multiplex PCR, lists solely in-frame clones and lacks some. This table holds about 150,000 clones, approximately 83% found once. Sequencing was performed on peripheral blood. Receptor source: a man between 65 and 79 years old with active or convalescent COVID-19.

The chain is built from TRBV6-5 and TRBJ1-2, with TRBD1 matching 12 bases. CDR3 length: 14 residues. V gave up 6 bases and J gave up 8 bases; unmatched junction bases: 7. Per the germline V gene, CDR1 is MNHEY and CDR2 is SVGAGI. The CDR3 sequence is CASRARDRGQGYTF. The CDR3 bases are TGTGCCAGCAGAGCCAGGGACAGGGGGCAGGGCTACACCTTC.

The chain joins TRBV18 to TRBJ1-5; D is possibly TRBD1 (6 bases). The V gene's germline CDR1 is KGHSH and CDR2 LQKENI. This CDR3 spans 14 amino acids. The ends were cut back, 3 bases at V and 5 bases at J, with 11 bases in the middle. CDR3 in amino acids: CASSPSQGYQPQHF. The CDR3 DNA reads as TGTGCCAGCTCACCCTCACAGGGTTATCAGCCCCAGCATTTT.

The rearrangement uses TRBV19 and TRBJ1-2; 11 bases line up with TRBD1. This CDR3 is 12 amino acids long. Germline lookup yields CDR1 LNHDA and CDR2 SQIVND (reference sequence). After removal of 10 bases from V and 5 bases from J, the junction contained 3 bases not matched to a gene. CDR3 residues: CAIGQGAYGYTF. CDR3 nucleotides: TGTGCCATAGGACAGGGGGCGTATGGCTACACCTTC.

The chain couples TRBV28 to TRBJ2-5; D is perhaps TRBD2 (5 bases). The CDR3 runs to 15 residues. Germline CDR1 and CDR2: MDHEN and SYDVKM. V gave up 5 bases and J gave up 2 bases, with 15 bases separating them. The CDR3 DNA reads as TGTGCCAGCAGTAAACAACCTAGCCGACAAGAGACCCAGTACTTC. Translated: CASSKQPSRQETQYF.

V is TRBV27 and J is TRBJ1-2; D is ambiguous. Trimming left V 3 bases short and J 4 bases short, with 15 bases between. Germline V gives CDR1 MNHEY, CDR2 SMNVEV (reference sequence). The CDR3 extends over 15 amino acids. The CDR3 nucleotides read TGTGCCAGCAGTTTTTTCGTTGGGCTGACCTATGGCTACACCTTC. Amino acids: CASSFFVGLTYGYTF.

The V and J genes are TRBV20-1 and TRBJ1-2; 12 bases fit TRBD1. V was pared by 3 bases and J by 8 bases, with 7 bases of the junction left unmatched. Per germline, CDR1 DFQATT and CDR2 SNEGSKA (reference sequence). CDR3 length: 14 residues. CDR3 sequence reads: CSASTRDRGLGYTF. The CDR3 region has the DNA TGCAGTGCTAGTACTCGGGACAGGGGGCTCGGCTACACCTTC.

The chain has TRBV5-1 and TRBJ2-2; maybe TRBD2 (6 bases). The CDR3 totals 15 residues. Trimming took 4 bases from V and 0 from J, leaving 10 bases between them. Germline CDR1 and CDR2: SGHRS and YFSETQ. CDR3: CASSKVAANTGELFF. The CDR3 DNA is TGCGCCAGCAGCAAGGTAGCGGCGAACACCGGGGAGCTGTTTTTT.

The chain carries TRBV7-2 and TRBJ1-6, with a tentative D call TRBD1 (5 bases). Germline CDR1 reads SGHTA; CDR2 reads FQGNSA. Trimming took 2 bases from V and 7 from J, leaving 9 bases between them. The CDR3 length is 14 residues. The CDR3 DNA is TGTGCCAGCAGCTTACTGCAGGGAAATTCACCCCTCCACTTT. This translates into CASSLLQGNSPLHF.

The rearrangement joins TRBV7-9 to TRBJ1-2; TRBD1 is a possible D gene (6 bases). Looked up from germline, CDR1 is SEHNR and CDR2 is FQNEAQ (reference sequence). Trimming removed 3 bases from V and 6 bases from J, with 11 bases in between. CDR3 size: 13 residues. CDR3 in DNA: TGTGCCAGCAGCTTGAACAGGGACCATGGCTACACCTTC. Its translation: CASSLNRDHGYTF.

The chain recombines TRBV29-1 with TRBJ1-5, with 9 bases fitting TRBD1. Germline values: CDR1 SQVTM, CDR2 ANQGSEA. This CDR3 comprises 15 residues. V shed 3 bases, J shed 7 bases, and the junction held 10 bases outside the gene matches. The CDR3 DNA reads as TGCAGCGTTGAGGGAACAGGGGGCGCAGGGCAGCCCCAGCATTTT. Protein product: CSVEGTGGAGQPQHF.

The chain has TRBV5-1 and TRBJ2-2; D gene ambiguous. There are 14 residues in the CDR3. Germline V gene data show CDR1 as SGHRS and CDR2 as YFSETQ. Between the trimmed V and J ends, which lost 4 bases and 7 bases, there was a span of 14 bases. The CDR3 sequence: CASSPAGTGGELFF. CDR3 DNA sequence: TGCGCCAGCAGCCCGGCCGGAACGGGCGGGGAGCTGTTTTTT.

The chain is built from TRBV14 and TRBJ1-4; the D is unclear. Germline V gene sequence: CDR1 SGHDN, CDR2 FVKESK. The CDR3 has 13 amino acids. The V and J ends lost 8 bases and 8 bases respectively, with 15 bases between them. CDR3 protein: CASGEGVDEKLFF. The CDR3 DNA reads TGTGCCAGCGGAGAGGGAGTGGACGAAAAACTGTTTTTT.

This rearrangement joins TRBV27 to TRBJ2-6, with a weak D call TRBD1 (6 bases). The V end was cut by 1 base, the J end by 2 bases, with 9 bases between. Germline-derived CDR1 and CDR2 are MNHEY and SMNVEV (reference sequence). CDR3 length: 16 residues. CDR3 sequence: CASSLFTGTGANVLTF. For the CDR3, the DNA is TGTGCCAGCAGTTTATTCACAGGGACTGGGGCCAACGTCCTGACTTTC.

The chain links TRBV7-2 to TRBJ1-1; the D gene is possibly TRBD1 (5 bases). The germline CDR1 and CDR2 sequences are SGHTA and FQGNSA. V was cut by 5 bases and J by 3 bases, with 16 bases left in between. The CDR3 runs 15 residues. The CDR3 coding sequence is TGTGCCAGCAGCCCCCGAGGGCGGGGGGACACTGAAGCTTTCTTT. This gives the protein CASSPRGRGDTEAFF.

A single count supports this clone. V usage is TRBV5-4 and J usage is TRBJ2-1, with a tentative D call TRBD1 (6 bases). The length of the CDR3 is 15 residues. Germline assignment: CDR1 SGHNT and CDR2 YYREEE (reference sequence). Trimming removed 4 bases at V and 5 bases at J, with 16 bases between. The CDR3 here is CASSLQGSRNNEQFF. As DNA, the CDR3 is TGTGCCAGCAGCCTGCAGGGGTCGAGAAACAATGAGCAGTTCTTC.

V is TRBV15 and J is TRBJ2-7; 9 nucleotides match TRBD2. V shed 8 bases and J 7 bases; nucleotides not matched to a gene: 12. The germline V gene encodes CDR1 LNHNV and CDR2 YYDKDF (reference sequence). This CDR3 spans 14 amino acids. In nucleotides, the CDR3 is TGTGCCACCTGGGGCGGCGGCGGGGGGGATGAGCAGTACTTC. Protein: CATWGGGGGDEQYF.

V gene TRBV4-2 combines with J gene TRBJ2-7, with 7 bases that match TRBD2. The germline V gene encodes CDR1 LGHNA and CDR2 YNFKEQ. This CDR3 has 13 residues. The V segment lost 4 bases and the J segment 2 bases; nucleotides outside the gene matches: 2. The CDR3 loop is CASSRAGAYEQYF. In DNA form, the CDR3 reads TGTGCCAGCAGCCGTGCGGGGGCCTACGAGCAGTACTTC.

The rearrangement uses TRBV30 and TRBJ1-1, with a weak D call TRBD1 (6 bases). Trimming took off 2 bases at V and 8 bases at J, with 15 bases between the two ends. The CDR3 length is 13 residues. Germline CDR1 GTSNPN, CDR2 SVGIG (reference sequence). CDR3 coding DNA: TGTGCCTGGAGTAGGCTCCGGGACAAGGAAGCTTTCTTT. This sequence encodes CAWSRLRDKEAFF.

This chain links TRBV23-1 with TRBJ2-1, with 11 bases identical to TRBD1. TRBV23-1 is treated as an ORF (open reading frame) with a function not yet certain. Trimming removed 6 bases from V and 2 bases from J; junction bases left unmatched: 0. The CDR3 has 14 residues. The CDR3 protein is CASRDRGPYNEQFF. The CDR3 coding sequence is TGCGCCAGCAGGGACAGGGGGCCCTACAATGAGCAGTTCTTC.